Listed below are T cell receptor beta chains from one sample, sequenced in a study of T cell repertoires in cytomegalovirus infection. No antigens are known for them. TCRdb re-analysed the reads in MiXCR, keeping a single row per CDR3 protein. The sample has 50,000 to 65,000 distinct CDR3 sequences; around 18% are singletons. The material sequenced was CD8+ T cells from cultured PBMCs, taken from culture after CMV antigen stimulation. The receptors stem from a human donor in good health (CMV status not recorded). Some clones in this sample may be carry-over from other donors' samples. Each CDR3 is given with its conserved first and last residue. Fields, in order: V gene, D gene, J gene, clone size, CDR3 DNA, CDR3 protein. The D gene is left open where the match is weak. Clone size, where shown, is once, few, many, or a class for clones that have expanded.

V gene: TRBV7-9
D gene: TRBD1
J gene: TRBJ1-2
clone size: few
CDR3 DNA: TGTGCCAGCAGCTCCAGGACAGGGAGAGGAAACTATGGCTACACCTTC
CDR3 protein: CASSSRTGRGNYGYTF

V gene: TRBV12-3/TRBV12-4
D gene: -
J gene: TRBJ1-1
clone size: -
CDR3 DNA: TGTGCCAGCAGTTTTAGGGTCACTGAAGCTTTCTTT
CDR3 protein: CASSFRVTEAFF

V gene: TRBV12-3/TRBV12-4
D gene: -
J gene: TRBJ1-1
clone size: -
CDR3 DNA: TGTGCCAGCAGGCCTGCCGCCTCGGGCACTGAAGCTTTCTTT
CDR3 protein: CASRPAASGTEAFF

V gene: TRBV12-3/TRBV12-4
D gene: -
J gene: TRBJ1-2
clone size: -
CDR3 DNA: TGTGCCAGCAGTTTTGGTGCCCCGTCCGGCTACACCTTC
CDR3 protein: CASSFGAPSGYTF

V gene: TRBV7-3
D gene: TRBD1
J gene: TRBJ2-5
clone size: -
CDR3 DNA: TGTGCCAGCAGCTTGTCGGGTGGGGGGACAGGGGGCAGAGAGACCCAGTACTTC
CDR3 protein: CASSLSGGGTGGRETQYF

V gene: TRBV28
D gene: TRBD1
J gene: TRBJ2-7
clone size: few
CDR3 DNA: TGTGCCAGCAGTTCCGAGAGTCCGACAGGGATCGAGCAGTACTTC
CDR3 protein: CASSSESPTGIEQYF

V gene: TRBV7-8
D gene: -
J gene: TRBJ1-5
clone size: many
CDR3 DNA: TGTGCCAGCAGCTTAGGGGGGGGCCTTCAGCCCCAGCATTTT
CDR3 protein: CASSLGGGLQPQHF

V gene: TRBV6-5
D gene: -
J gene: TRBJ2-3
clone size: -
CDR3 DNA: TGTGCCAGCAGTTACGGCCTAGCTGCAGATACGCAGTATTTT
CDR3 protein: CASSYGLAADTQYF

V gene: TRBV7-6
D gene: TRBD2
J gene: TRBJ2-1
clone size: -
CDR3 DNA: TGTGCCAGCAGCTTAGCTAGCGGGGGGACCAATGAGCAGTTCTTC
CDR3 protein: CASSLASGGTNEQFF

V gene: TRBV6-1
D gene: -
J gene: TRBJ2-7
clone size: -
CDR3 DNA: TGTGCCAGCAGTATCCCTGGGTCCGAAGACTCCTACGAGCAGTACTTC
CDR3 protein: CASSIPGSEDSYEQYF

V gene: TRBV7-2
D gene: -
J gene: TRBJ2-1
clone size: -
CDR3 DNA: TGTGCCAGCAGCTCACAACCGAATGAGCAGTTCTTC
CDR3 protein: CASSSQPNEQFF

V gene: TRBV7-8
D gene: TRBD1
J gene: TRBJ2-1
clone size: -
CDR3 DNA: TGTGCCAGCAGCGACAGGGGCGCCGATGAGCAGTTCTTC
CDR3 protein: CASSDRGADEQFF

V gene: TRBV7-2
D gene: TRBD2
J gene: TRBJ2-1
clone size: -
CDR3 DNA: TGTGCCAGCAGCATCCGGGACTACTACAATGAGCAGTTCTTC
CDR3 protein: CASSIRDYYNEQFF

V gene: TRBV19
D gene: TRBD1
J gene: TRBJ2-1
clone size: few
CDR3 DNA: TGTGCCAGTAGTATCACAGGGGGGAATGAGCAGTTCTTC
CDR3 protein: CASSITGGNEQFF

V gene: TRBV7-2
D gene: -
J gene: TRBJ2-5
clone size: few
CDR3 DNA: TGTGCCAGCAGCTTAGTCGGAGCCCCTCAAGAGACCCAGTACTTC
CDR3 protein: CASSLVGAPQETQYF

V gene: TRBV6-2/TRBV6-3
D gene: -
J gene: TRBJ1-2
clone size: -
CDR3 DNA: TGTGCCAGCAGTTATACAGGAGGCTACACCTTC
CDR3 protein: CASSYTGGYTF

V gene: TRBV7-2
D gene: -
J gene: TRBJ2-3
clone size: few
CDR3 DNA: TGTGCCAGCAGCTTAGAGGGGGGAACAGATACGCAGTATTTT
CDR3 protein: CASSLEGGTDTQYF

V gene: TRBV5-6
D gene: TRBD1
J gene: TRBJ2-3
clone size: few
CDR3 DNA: TGTGCCAGCAGCCCACCGGGACAGGGGGGAGATACGCAGTATTTT
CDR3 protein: CASSPPGQGGDTQYF

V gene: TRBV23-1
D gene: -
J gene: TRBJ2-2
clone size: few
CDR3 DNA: TGCGCCAGCTACAGACCCAGGGGTGGCACCGGGGAGCTGTTTTTT
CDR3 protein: CASYRPRGGTGELFF

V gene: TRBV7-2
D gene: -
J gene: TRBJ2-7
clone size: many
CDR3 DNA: TGTGCCAGCAGCTTAGACTACGAGCAGTACTTC
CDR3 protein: CASSLDYEQYF

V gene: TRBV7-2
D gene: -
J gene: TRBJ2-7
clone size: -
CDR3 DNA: TGTGCCAGCAGCCGACTACAGGGTCGTGAGCAGTACTTC
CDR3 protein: CASSRLQGREQYF